The source of this TCR beta chain is a study of cytomegalovirus exposure and HLA in healthy donors. The germline CDR1 and CDR2 sequences are KGHSH and LQKENI. CDR3 size: 16 residues. V was trimmed by 6 bases and J by 6 bases, leaving 21 bases between them. With 60 Vbeta and 13 Jbeta primers, the PCR was carried out. In the study's own analysis: Later analysis identified 80 million to 90 million unique TCR beta chains, about 11 million shared. TCRdb's table, derived via immunoSEQ multiplex PCR, lists solely in-frame clones and lacks some. The V and J calls and clone size were taken over from that table, and D and trimming were inferred from the DNA. The sample yields 100,000 to 150,000 clones, approximately 82% seen once.

Sequenced: PBMCs. The chain recombines TRBV18 with TRBJ2-1; D perhaps matches TRBD2 (6 bases). The receptor comes from a boy aged 2-15 years in good health and CMV-seronegative. CDR3 loop: CASSLYGTGEGNEQFF. The CDR3 DNA follows: TGTGCCAGCTCCCTCTATGGGACGGGAGAGGGCAATGAGCAGTTCTTC.